This is a list of T cell receptor beta chains from one sample in a study of T cells after yellow fever vaccination. TCRdb fed the 5' RACE reads into MiXCR, producing one record per CDR3 protein. Of approximately 300,000 distinct CDR3 sequences listed, roughly a tenth are singletons. The sequenced sample was CD4+ T cells sorted from PBMCs, obtained 45 days after the yellow fever booster vaccination. The receptor set was obtained from a man aged 18 to 30 who received the YFV17D yellow fever vaccine. The CDR3 runs from the conserved cysteine through the conserved F or W. A D gene is named only where the DNA matches it firmly. Where a row states a size, it is once, few, many or the class of an expanded clone; other rows omit it.

>TRBJ2-1|many|-|TRBV15
CATSRVLARGDEQFF
TGTGCCACCAGCAGAGTTTTAGCTCGCGGGGATGAGCAGTTCTTC
>TRBJ1-3|-|TRBD1|TRBV12-3/TRBV12-4
CASSDRVRGNTIYF
TGTGCCAGCAGTGACAGGGTTCGGGGAAACACCATATATTTT
>TRBJ1-2|many|TRBD1|TRBV6-5
CASSRTGLASGYTF
TGTGCCAGCAGTCGGACAGGTCTGGCCTCTGGCTACACCTTC
>TRBJ2-7|-|TRBD1|TRBV20-1
CSAGKDRVSEQYF
TGCAGTGCGGGGAAGGACAGGGTATCCGAGCAGTACTTC
>TRBJ2-6|-|-|TRBV3-1
CASSQDTGANVLTF
TGTGCCAGCAGCCAAGATACTGGGGCCAACGTCCTGACTTTC
>TRBJ1-6|few|TRBD1|TRBV4-3
CASSQKGTGWDSPLHF
TGCGCCAGCAGCCAAAAAGGGACAGGGTGGGATTCACCCCTCCACTTT
>TRBJ2-2|many|-|TRBV5-1
CASSLDGPNTGELFF
TGCGCCAGCAGCTTGGACGGACCTAACACCGGGGAGCTGTTTTTT
>TRBJ1-1|-|-|TRBV30
CAWSVPGLDTEAFF
TGTGCCTGGAGTGTACCAGGGCTTGACACTGAAGCTTTCTTT
>TRBJ1-2|few|-|TRBV4-3
CASSQEGSLNYGYTF
TGCGCCAGCAGCCAAGAGGGCAGCCTCAATTATGGCTACACCTTC
>TRBJ1-5|-|-|TRBV12-3/TRBV12-4
CASSQGPTPQHF
TGTGCCAGCAGCCAAGGACCCACACCCCAGCATTTT
>TRBJ2-7|few|-|TRBV6-5
CASSYSVRPIFYEQYF
TGTGCCAGCAGTTACTCGGTCAGGCCGATCTTTTACGAGCAGTACTTC
>TRBJ2-1|many|-|TRBV7-2
CASSFVTEVEGVFF
TGTGCCAGCAGCTTTGTAACTGAGGTTGAGGGTGTTTTCTTC
>TRBJ2-1|many|TRBD1|TRBV7-9
CASSRTGILVSEQFF
TGTGCCAGCAGCCGGACAGGGATTTTGGTTAGTGAGCAGTTCTTC
>TRBJ1-1|-|-|TRBV7-9
CASSSTGPTEAFF
TGTGCCAGCAGCTCTACAGGACCCACTGAAGCTTTCTTT
>TRBJ1-5|few|-|TRBV19
CASRGGGRDQPQHF
TGTGCCAGTAGAGGTGGGGGCAGAGATCAGCCCCAGCATTTT
>TRBJ2-1|few|-|TRBV7-2
CASGSRRSYNEQFF
TGTGCCAGCGGGAGCCGTAGGTCCTACAATGAGCAGTTCTTC
>TRBJ2-7|few|TRBD2|TRBV7-8
CASSASSGRSYEQYF
TGTGCCAGCAGCGCTTCTAGCGGACGATCCTACGAGCAGTACTTC
>TRBJ1-6|many|TRBD1|TRBV5-4
CASSLPGQDQPLHF
TGTGCCAGCAGCTTGCCGGGACAGGACCAGCCCCTCCACTTT
>TRBJ1-5|many|TRBD1|TRBV19
CASSPGGRNQPQHF
TGTGCCAGTAGCCCAGGGGGAAGAAATCAGCCCCAGCATTTT
>TRBJ2-6|-|-|TRBV18
CASSPISAPGANVLTF
TGTGCCAGCTCACCAATCAGTGCCCCTGGGGCCAACGTCCTGACTTTC